The 19 T cell receptor beta chains presented below share a single source sample, sequenced in a study of beta chain features in type 1 diabetes. Which antigens these TCRs recognize remains unknown. Sequenced material consisted of expressed TCRB transcripts (all of the isolated RNA was reverse transcribed). Libraries were prepared by immunoSEQ multiplex PCR; TCRdb keeps only in-frame clonotypes and omits some of them. Seen here are 140,000 to 150,000 clones, about an eighth observed once, and the top ten hold 1.3%. Findings and caveats of the study: People with Type 1 diabetes carried modestly yet significantly shorter TCRB CDR3s in all four CD4+ subsets.

The sample was central memory CD4+ T cells from blood. The receptors come from a man aged 18 to 30 with type 1 diabetes.

This clone was observed a handful of times. This chain uses TRBV4-1 with TRBJ1-6, with a possible D match to TRBD1 (6 bases). With 1 base removed from V and 8 bases from J, the gap between germline ends came to 15 bases. The CDR3 spans 16 residues. Germline values: CDR1 MGHRA, CDR2 YSYEKL. The CDR3 sequence is CASSQGWGLWDSPLHF. CDR3 nucleotides: TGCGCCAGCAGCCAAGGATGGGGGCTATGGGATTCACCCCTCCACTTT.

This clone was counted between two and nine times. The V and J genes are TRBV19 and TRBJ2-3; D may be TRBD1 (6 bases). Germline CDR1 is LNHDA and CDR2 is SQIVND (reference sequence). The CDR3 is 15 residues long. The V end lost 4 bases, the J end lost 5 bases, and 16 bases lay between the germline ends. The CDR3 bases are TGTGCCAGTAGTAGGACAGTTTCCGCGGGAGATACGCAGTATTTT. It codes for CASSRTVSAGDTQYF.

In DNA, the CDR3 is TGTGCCAGCAGTCAGAAGGGACAGGGGGGGGCCAACGTCCTGACTTTC. Amino acid sequence: CASSQKGQGGANVLTF. The chain combines TRBV27 with TRBJ2-6; 10 bases fit TRBD1. V lost 5 bases, J lost 4 bases, and 5 bases stayed unmatched. The CDR3 has 16 residues. Germline V CDR1 and CDR2: MNHEY, SMNVEV (reference sequence). Full variable domain (missing parts from reference TRBV27 and TRBJ2-6): EAQVTQNPRYLITVTGKKLTVTCSQNMNHEYMSWYRQDPGLGLRQIYYSMNVEVTDKGDVPEGYKVSRKEKRNFPLILESPSPNQTSLYFCASSQKGQGGANVLTFGAGSRLTVL.

This clone showed up many times. V gene TRBV9 combines with J gene TRBJ1-6, with a tentative D call TRBD1 (5 bases). Germline CDR1 SGDLS, CDR2 YYNGEE. The CDR3 runs to 15 residues. The V end lost 0 bases, the J end lost 7 bases, and 11 bases lay between the germline ends. The CDR3, as DNA: TGTGCCAGCAGCGTAGGTCGGGACCCAAATTCACCCCTCCACTTT. The encoded protein is CASSVGRDPNSPLHF.

The chain has TRBV7-9 and TRBJ2-7; 10 nucleotides line up with TRBD1. CDR3 length equals 16 residues. Per germline, CDR1 SEHNR and CDR2 FQNEAQ (reference sequence). Germline trimming cut 5 bases from V and 4 bases from J; bases unmatched to any gene: 11. The CDR3 region is CASSPTPGTGDYEQYF. Written as DNA, the CDR3 is TGTGCCAGCAGCCCCACGCCCGGGACAGGGGATTACGAGCAGTACTTC.

This clone has just a few counts. Distinct nucleotide sequences in the sample also encode this CDR3. The V gene is TRBV6-5, the J gene TRBJ1-5; D may be TRBD1 (6 bases). In germline, CDR1 is MNHEY, CDR2 SVGAGI. Trimming shortened V by 6 bases and J by 2 bases, and 11 bases separated the two germline ends. The CDR3 length is 14 residues. The CDR3 spells CASSPRQGNQPQHF. Here the CDR3 DNA reads TGTGCCAGCAGCCCCAGACAGGGCAATCAGCCCCAGCATTTT.

This clone was detected ten times or more. This chain links TRBV6-5 with TRBJ2-1, with 7 bases matching TRBD1. Per germline, CDR1 MNHEY and CDR2 SVGAGI. V was clipped by 5 bases and J by 2 bases; unmatched bases: 6. The CDR3 runs 15 residues. DNA for the CDR3: TGTGCCAGCAGTCTGCAGGGGGTCGCCTACAATGAGCAGTTCTTC. Protein: CASSLQGVAYNEQFF.

This sequence joins TRBV2 and TRBJ1-6; no reliable D call. Looked up from germline, CDR1 is SNHLY and CDR2 is FYNNEI. Between the trimmed V and J ends, which lost 6 bases and 0 bases, there was a span of 6 bases. CDR3 length: 14 amino acids. CDR3 loop: CASSGDSYNSPLHF. CDR3 DNA sequence: TGTGCCAGCAGCGGGGACTCCTATAATTCACCCCTCCACTTT.

The rearrangement joins TRBV30 to TRBJ2-3; 11 bases are shared with TRBD2. V was pared by 5 bases and J by 13 bases, with 8 bases of the junction left unmatched. The CDR3 spans 12 residues. Germline CDR1 GTSNPN, CDR2 SVGIG (reference sequence). The CDR3 DNA sequence: TGTGCCTGGGAAACTAGCGGGGGCATCAAGTATTTT. Residues: CAWETSGGIKYF.

V usage is TRBV30 and J usage is TRBJ2-2; D unresolved. V lost 0 bases and J lost 2, with 13 bases in between. Germline CDR1 is GTSNPN and CDR2 is SVGIG (reference sequence). This CDR3 has 16 amino acids. CDR3 coding DNA: TGTGCCTGGAGTGTACAGCTAGGTCGAAACACCGGGGAGCTGTTTTTT. This gives the protein CAWSVQLGRNTGELFF.

The rearrangement links TRBV29-1 to TRBJ2-3; maybe TRBD1 (6 bases). Trimming stripped 6 bases from V and 1 base from J, with 17 bases between. The CDR3 has 15 residues. CDR1 SQVTM and CDR2 ANQGSEA come from the germline V gene. In DNA, the CDR3 is TGCAGCGTGACCGGGACATCCGGGGGCACAGATACGCAGTATTTT. Translation: CSVTGTSGGTDTQYF.

In its sample, this clone was seen a few times. J is TRBJ1-4 and V is TRBV6-6; no clear D. Germline CDR1 reads MNHNY; CDR2 reads SVGAGI (reference sequence). V dropped 5 bases and J dropped 8 bases, with 18 bases sitting between them. The CDR3 is 15 residues long. The chain's CDR3 is CASSKPDLTREKLFF. CDR3 nucleotide sequence: TGTGCCAGCAGTAAGCCGGACTTAACGAGGGAAAAACTGTTTTTT.

The V gene is TRBV2, the J gene TRBJ2-2; unclear D gene. Per germline, CDR1 SNHLY and CDR2 FYNNEI. V lost 7 bases and J 3 bases, leaving 12 bases between the germline ends. The CDR3 has 14 amino acids. The CDR3 protein is CASTETYYTGELFF. The CDR3 nucleotides read TGTGCCAGCACAGAGACGTACTACACCGGGGAGCTGTTTTTT.

This clone occurred a few times. V usage is TRBV21-1 and J usage is TRBJ2-7. TRBV21-1 is shown as a pseudogene. The CDR3 consists of 14 residues. The CDR3 DNA follows: TGTGCCAGCAGCAAAGGCTTCAGGGAGAACGAGCAGTACTTC. This encodes CASSKGFRENEQYF.

This clone was picked up a small number of times. The chain links TRBV30 to TRBJ1-2; TRBD1 agrees at 10 bases. The V segment lost 3 bases and the J segment 6 bases; nucleotides outside the gene matches: 4. The CDR3 consists of 13 residues. CDR1 is GTSNPN, CDR2 SVGIG, per germline (reference sequence). The chain's CDR3 is CAWSWGTGDGYTF. In DNA form, the CDR3 reads TGTGCCTGGAGCTGGGGGACAGGGGATGGCTACACCTTC.

This clone was detected ten times or more. The genes are TRBV7-9 and TRBJ2-1; 8 bases agree with TRBD1. V lost 1 base and J lost 5; bases outside the gene matches: 10. Germline CDR1 reads SEHNR; CDR2 reads FQNEAQ (reference sequence). The CDR3 covers 17 residues. This chain's CDR3 is CASSLGTGGTWDNEQFF. CDR3 DNA sequence: TGTGCCAGCAGCTTAGGTACAGGGGGAACTTGGGACAATGAGCAGTTCTTC.

The J gene is TRBJ2-4, the V gene TRBV19; perhaps TRBD1 as D (5 bases). Germline V gene lookup returns CDR1 LNHDA and CDR2 SQIVND (reference sequence). The germline V and J ends were trimmed by 7 bases and 5 bases, with 15 bases remaining between them. The CDR3 has 14 amino acids. CDR3 sequence reads: CASTQGATQNIQYF. CDR3 coding DNA: TGTGCCAGTACCCAAGGGGCTACCCAAAACATTCAGTACTTC. The entire variable domain, with the rest obtained from reference TRBV19 and TRBJ2-4, is as follows: DGGITQSPKYLFRKEGQNVTLSCEQNLNHDAMYWYRQDPGQGLRLIYYSQIVNDFQKGDIAEGYSVSREKKESFPLTVTSAQKNPTAFYLCASTQGATQNIQYFGAGTRLSVL.

V usage is TRBV4-3 and J usage is TRBJ1-4; D perhaps matches TRBD1 (5 bases). Germline CDR1 is LGHNA and CDR2 is YSLEER. CDR3 length equals 16 residues. Trimming removed 3 bases from V and 3 bases from J, with 14 bases in between. The CDR3 nucleotides read TGCGCCAGCAGCCAGGGAACAGGAGACTCTAATGAAAAACTGTTTTTT. Protein product: CASSQGTGDSNEKLFF.

The rearrangement joins TRBV18 to TRBJ2-2, with TRBD2 as a possible D gene (6 bases). Trimming took 2 bases from V and 2 from J, leaving 12 bases between them. Germline V lookup: CDR1 KGHSH, CDR2 LQKENI. The CDR3 runs 16 residues. This CDR3 is CASSPRVAVNTGELFF. For the CDR3, the DNA is TGTGCCAGCTCACCAAGGGTAGCGGTTAACACCGGGGAGCTGTTTTTT.